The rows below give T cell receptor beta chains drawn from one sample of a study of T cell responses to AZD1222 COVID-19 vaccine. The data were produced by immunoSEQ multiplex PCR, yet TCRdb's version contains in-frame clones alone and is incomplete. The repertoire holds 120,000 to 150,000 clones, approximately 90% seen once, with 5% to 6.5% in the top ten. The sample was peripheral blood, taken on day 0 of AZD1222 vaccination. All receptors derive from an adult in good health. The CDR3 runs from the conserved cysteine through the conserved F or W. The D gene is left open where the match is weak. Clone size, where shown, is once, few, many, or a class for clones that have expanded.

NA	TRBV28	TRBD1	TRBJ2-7	TGTGCCAGCAGTCCCGACAGGGAAAGCTACGAGCAGTACTTC	CASSPDRESYEQYF
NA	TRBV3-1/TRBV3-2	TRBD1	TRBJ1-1	TGTGCCAGCCGTGGGGACAGGAACACTGAAGCTTTCTTT	CASRGDRNTEAFF
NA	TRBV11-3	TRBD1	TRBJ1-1	TGTGCCAGCAGCGCAGGGGGGTGGGGAAGGCGGAGGACTGAAGCTTTCTTT	CASSAGGWGRRRTEAFF
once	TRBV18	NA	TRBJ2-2	TGTGCCAGCTCACCAGGGCTCCTAGTCCTCACCGGGGAGCTGTTTTTT	CASSPGLLVLTGELFF
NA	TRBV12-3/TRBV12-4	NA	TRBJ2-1	TGTGCCAGCAGTTTAGTGGCAGGGCCGTTCTTC	CASSLVAGPFF
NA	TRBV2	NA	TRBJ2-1	TGTGCCAGCACGTCGGGAAATGAGCAGTTCTTC	CASTSGNEQFF
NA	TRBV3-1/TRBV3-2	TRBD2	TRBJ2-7	TGTGCCACCCCCGGGACTAGGCACTACGAGCAGTACTTC	CATPGTRHYEQYF
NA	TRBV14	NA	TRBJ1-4	TGTGCCAGCAGCGGGGGACTCCCGAAAACTAATGAAAAACTGTTTTTT	CASSGGLPKTNEKLFF
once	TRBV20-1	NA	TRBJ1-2	TGCAGTGTCAGTGGGGGCTACACCTTC	CSVSGGYTF
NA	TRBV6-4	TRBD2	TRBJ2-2	TGTGCCAGCAGTGAAGCGGGAGGGTATACCGGGGAGCTGTTTTTT	CASSEAGGYTGELFF
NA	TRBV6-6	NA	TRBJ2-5	TGTGCCAGCACTATAAAAGAGACCCAGTACTTC	CASTIKETQYF
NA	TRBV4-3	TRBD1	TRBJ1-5	TGCGCCAGCAGCCAAGAGGACAGGGCTCAGCCCCAGCATTTT	CASSQEDRAQPQHF
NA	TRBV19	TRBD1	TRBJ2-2	TGTGCCAGTAGCGCCGGGACAGCAACCGGGGAGCTGTTTTTT	CASSAGTATGELFF
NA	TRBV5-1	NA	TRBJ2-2	TGCGCCAGCACCCCTGTGACCGGGGAGCTGTTTTTT	CASTPVTGELFF
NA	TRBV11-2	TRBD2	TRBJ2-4	TGTGCCAGCAGCGCGACTAGCGGGAGCCTCCTAGCCAAAAACATTCAGTACTTC	CASSATSGSLLAKNIQYF
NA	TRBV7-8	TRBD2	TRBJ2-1	TGTGCCAGCAGACACCTGGGCAGCGGGAGGGGGGATGAGCAGTTCTTC	CASRHLGSGRGDEQFF
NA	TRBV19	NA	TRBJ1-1	TGTGCCAGTAGTATAGATGACCGAGCCGAAGCTTTCTTT	CASSIDDRAEAFF
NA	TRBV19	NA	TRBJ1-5	TGTGCCAGTAGTTCCAACGGACAGCCCAATCAGCCCCAGCATTTT	CASSSNGQPNQPQHF